Listed below are T cell receptor beta chains from one sample, sequenced in a study of T cells in Graves' hyperthyroidism and ophthalmopathy. One entry per CDR3 protein, called by TCRdb with MiXCR from the multiplex PCR reads. This sample yields around 700,000 distinct CDR3 sequences, of which about 17% are seen a single time; approximately 16% belongs to the top ten. The sample comprised blood. The receptors come from a woman aged 50 to 60 with Graves' hyperthyroidism that later progressed to Graves' ophthalmopathy. Each CDR3 is given with its conserved first and last residue. The D gene is left open where the match is weak. The size entry is marked missing in some rows and otherwise reads once, few, many or a size class.

v_call: TRBV5-6; d_call: TRBD1; j_call: TRBJ1-5; clone_size: NA; cdr3_aa: CASSLGTDPYLGNQPQHF; cdr3_nt: TGTGCCAGCAGCTTAGGGACAGATCCCTATTTAGGCAATCAGCCCCAGCATTTT
v_call: TRBV6-1; d_call: TRBD1; j_call: TRBJ2-7; clone_size: NA; cdr3_aa: CASSGTGGAYEQYF; cdr3_nt: TGTGCCAGCAGTGGGACAGGGGGTGCCTACGAGCAGTACTTC
v_call: TRBV5-1; d_call: TRBD1; j_call: TRBJ2-7; clone_size: many; cdr3_aa: CASSPTGTGADEQYF; cdr3_nt: TGCGCCAGCAGCCCTACCGGGACAGGGGCTGACGAGCAGTACTTC
v_call: TRBV10-2; d_call: NA; j_call: TRBJ2-1; clone_size: many; cdr3_aa: CASSEGNEQFF; cdr3_nt: TGTGCCAGCAGTGAAGGGAATGAGCAGTTCTTC
v_call: TRBV7-9; d_call: TRBD1; j_call: TRBJ1-4; clone_size: few; cdr3_aa: CASSPRELQGADEKLFF; cdr3_nt: TGTGCCAGCAGCCCAAGAGAGTTACAGGGGGCCGATGAAAAACTGTTTTTT
v_call: TRBV12-3/TRBV12-4; d_call: NA; j_call: TRBJ1-2; clone_size: few; cdr3_aa: CASEHPLGGALSRGYTF; cdr3_nt: TGTGCCAGCGAACACCCTTTGGGGGGGGCCCTAAGCCGGGGCTACACCTTC
v_call: TRBV11-3; d_call: NA; j_call: TRBJ2-3; clone_size: NA; cdr3_aa: CASSLGRGDSTDTQYF; cdr3_nt: TGTGCCAGCAGCTTAGGAAGGGGGGATTCCACAGATACGCAGTATTTT
v_call: TRBV13; d_call: TRBD2; j_call: TRBJ2-3; clone_size: few; cdr3_aa: CASSPELAGGQSDTQYF; cdr3_nt: TGTGCCAGCAGCCCGGAACTAGCGGGGGGGCAATCAGATACGCAGTATTTT
v_call: TRBV4-1; d_call: NA; j_call: TRBJ1-1; clone_size: few; cdr3_aa: CASSRLQNTEAFF; cdr3_nt: TGCGCCAGCAGCCGGTTACAGAACACTGAAGCTTTCTTT
v_call: TRBV12-3/TRBV12-4; d_call: TRBD1; j_call: TRBJ1-6; clone_size: few; cdr3_aa: CASSSDRGGNSPLHF; cdr3_nt: TGTGCCAGCAGTTCCGACAGGGGAGGTAATTCACCCCTCCACTTT
v_call: TRBV20-1; d_call: NA; j_call: TRBJ2-7; clone_size: few; cdr3_aa: CSARDRRRGTEQYF; cdr3_nt: TGCAGTGCTAGAGATCGGAGGAGGGGAACCGAGCAGTACTTC
v_call: TRBV5-1; d_call: TRBD2; j_call: TRBJ2-3; clone_size: many; cdr3_aa: CASSLTSRVLAYTDTQYF; cdr3_nt: TGCGCCAGCAGCTTGACTTCCCGGGTACTAGCGTACACAGATACGCAGTATTTT
v_call: TRBV20-1; d_call: TRBD1; j_call: TRBJ2-1; clone_size: once; cdr3_aa: CSARVPGQGAIEQFF; cdr3_nt: TGCAGTGCTAGAGTCCCGGGACAGGGGGCTATTGAGCAGTTCTTC
v_call: TRBV13; d_call: NA; j_call: TRBJ2-5; clone_size: many; cdr3_aa: CASSLVPETQYF; cdr3_nt: TGTGCCAGCAGCTTGGTCCCGGAGACCCAGTACTTC
v_call: TRBV9; d_call: TRBD1; j_call: TRBJ1-5; clone_size: NA; cdr3_aa: CASSSGTGDSNQPQHF; cdr3_nt: TGTGCCAGCAGCTCGGGGACAGGGGATAGCAATCAGCCCCAGCATTTT
v_call: TRBV27; d_call: TRBD1; j_call: TRBJ2-1; clone_size: many; cdr3_aa: CASSTQGAYNNEQFF; cdr3_nt: TGTGCCAGCAGTACTCAGGGGGCCTACAACAATGAGCAGTTCTTC
v_call: TRBV2; d_call: TRBD1; j_call: TRBJ1-1; clone_size: many; cdr3_aa: CASAFFQINRDRNTEAFF; cdr3_nt: TGTGCCAGCGCTTTTTTCCAGATTAACAGGGACAGGAACACTGAAGCTTTCTTT
v_call: TRBV5-1; d_call: NA; j_call: TRBJ1-4; clone_size: many; cdr3_aa: CASRRATNEKLFF; cdr3_nt: TGTGCCAGCCGACGGGCAACTAATGAAAAACTGTTTTTT
v_call: TRBV19; d_call: NA; j_call: TRBJ2-1; clone_size: NA; cdr3_aa: CASSIGRGGGGPWYFSCNEQFF; cdr3_nt: TGTGCCAGTAGTATTGGCAGGGGGGGGGGGGGGCCTTGGTATTTCTCCTGCAATGAGCAGTTCTTC
v_call: TRBV20-1; d_call: NA; j_call: TRBJ1-2; clone_size: NA; cdr3_aa: CSARVVVTLNYGYTF; cdr3_nt: TGCAGTGCTAGGGTGGTTGTCACCCTTAACTATGGCTACACCTTC
v_call: TRBV2; d_call: NA; j_call: TRBJ2-7; clone_size: NA; cdr3_aa: CASKWTASYEQYF; cdr3_nt: TGTGCCAGCAAATGGACCGCCTCCTACGAGCAGTACTTC
v_call: TRBV20-1; d_call: TRBD2; j_call: TRBJ2-7; clone_size: many; cdr3_aa: CSASLVGGSYEQYF; cdr3_nt: TGCAGTGCTAGCTTGGTCGGGGGGTCCTACGAGCAGTACTTC
v_call: TRBV3-1; d_call: NA; j_call: TRBJ1-4; clone_size: many; cdr3_aa: CASSPTNEKLFF; cdr3_nt: TGTGCCAGCAGTCCAACTAATGAAAAACTGTTTTTT
v_call: TRBV29-1; d_call: NA; j_call: TRBJ1-2; clone_size: few; cdr3_aa: CSVGVASYGYTF; cdr3_nt: TGCAGCGTTGGAGTTGCGAGCTATGGCTACACCTTC
v_call: TRBV11-1; d_call: NA; j_call: TRBJ1-1; clone_size: many; cdr3_aa: CASSFGQGNTEAFF; cdr3_nt: TGTGCCAGCAGCTTCGGGCAGGGGAACACTGAAGCTTTCTTT
v_call: TRBV5-8; d_call: TRBD2; j_call: TRBJ2-5; clone_size: few; cdr3_aa: CASSPTRPGGALETQYF; cdr3_nt: TGTGCCAGCAGCCCGACACGACCCGGGGGGGCCTTAGAGACCCAGTACTTC
v_call: TRBV12-3/TRBV12-4; d_call: NA; j_call: TRBJ2-1; clone_size: NA; cdr3_aa: CASSPEVGQANEQFF; cdr3_nt: TGTGCCAGCAGTCCCGAGGTGGGGCAGGCCAATGAGCAGTTCTTC
v_call: TRBV2; d_call: TRBD2; j_call: TRBJ2-1; clone_size: many; cdr3_aa: CASNTGSGGGVNEQFF; cdr3_nt: TGTGCCAGCAATACAGGGTCGGGGGGGGGCGTCAATGAGCAGTTCTTC
v_call: TRBV20-1; d_call: TRBD1; j_call: TRBJ2-6; clone_size: NA; cdr3_aa: CSATDRGISGANVLTF; cdr3_nt: TGCAGTGCTACGGACAGGGGAATCTCTGGGGCCAACGTCCTGACTTTC
v_call: TRBV7-9; d_call: NA; j_call: TRBJ2-7; clone_size: many; cdr3_aa: CASSAAVTYEQYF; cdr3_nt: TGTGCCAGCAGCGCCGCCGTCACGTACGAGCAGTACTTC
v_call: TRBV6-2/TRBV6-3; d_call: TRBD2; j_call: TRBJ2-1; clone_size: few; cdr3_aa: CASSGTRVLDEQFF; cdr3_nt: TGTGCCAGTTCCGGGACTAGGGTCTTGGATGAGCAGTTCTTC
v_call: TRBV6-1; d_call: NA; j_call: TRBJ2-3; clone_size: NA; cdr3_aa: CASSYVADTDTQYF; cdr3_nt: TGTGCCAGCAGTTACGTAGCGGACACAGATACGCAGTATTTT
v_call: TRBV6-5; d_call: NA; j_call: TRBJ1-1; clone_size: once; cdr3_aa: CASSYLYTEAFF; cdr3_nt: TGTGCCAGCAGTTACCTTTACACTGAAGCTTTCTTT
v_call: TRBV20-1; d_call: NA; j_call: TRBJ2-2; clone_size: NA; cdr3_aa: CSASGIWTGELFF; cdr3_nt: TGCAGTGCTAGTGGTATCTGGACCGGGGAGCTGTTTTTT
v_call: TRBV27; d_call: NA; j_call: TRBJ1-6; clone_size: NA; cdr3_aa: CASSLSDSSSYNSPLHF; cdr3_nt: TGTGCCAGCAGTTTATCGGATTCCAGCTCCTATAATTCACCCCTCCACTTT
v_call: TRBV7-2; d_call: NA; j_call: TRBJ2-1; clone_size: NA; cdr3_aa: CASSLGPEVYNEQFF; cdr3_nt: TGTGCCAGCAGCTTAGGTCCGGAGGTGTACAATGAGCAGTTCTTC
v_call: TRBV20-1; d_call: NA; j_call: TRBJ1-4; clone_size: few; cdr3_aa: CSAPRSNEKLFF; cdr3_nt: TGCAGTGCTCCCCGGTCTAATGAAAAACTGTTTTTT
v_call: TRBV18; d_call: NA; j_call: TRBJ2-3; clone_size: NA; cdr3_aa: CASSPTGVLGGTDTQYF; cdr3_nt: TGTGCCAGCTCCCCAACGGGGGTCCTAGGAGGGACAGATACGCAGTATTTT
v_call: TRBV11-2; d_call: NA; j_call: TRBJ2-7; clone_size: many; cdr3_aa: CASRHGGLLSYEQYF; cdr3_nt: TGTGCCAGCAGGCATGGGGGACTCCTTTCCTACGAGCAGTACTTC
v_call: TRBV18; d_call: NA; j_call: TRBJ2-7; clone_size: many; cdr3_aa: CASSPMGGEQYF; cdr3_nt: TGTGCCAGCTCACCGATGGGTGGCGAGCAGTACTTC
v_call: TRBV13; d_call: TRBD1; j_call: TRBJ1-4; clone_size: NA; cdr3_aa: CASAGTVDEKLFF; cdr3_nt: TGTGCCAGCGCCGGGACAGTGGATGAAAAACTGTTTTTT
v_call: TRBV7-7; d_call: NA; j_call: TRBJ2-5; clone_size: few; cdr3_aa: CAGSRLRGPQETQYF; cdr3_nt: TGTGCTGGCAGCCGACTCAGAGGACCGCAAGAGACCCAGTACTTC
v_call: TRBV20-1; d_call: NA; j_call: TRBJ1-1; clone_size: few; cdr3_aa: CSAREFGHNTEAFF; cdr3_nt: TGCAGTGCTAGAGAGTTCGGACACAACACTGAAGCTTTCTTT
v_call: TRBV7-2; d_call: TRBD2; j_call: TRBJ2-3; clone_size: NA; cdr3_aa: CASSWSGGVSTDTQYF; cdr3_nt: TGTGCCAGCAGCTGGAGCGGGGGGGTTAGCACAGATACGCAGTATTTT
v_call: TRBV5-1; d_call: NA; j_call: TRBJ1-4; clone_size: many; cdr3_aa: CASSLGGGLEEKLFF; cdr3_nt: TGCGCCAGCAGCCTTGGGGGAGGCCTTGAAGAAAAACTGTTTTTT
v_call: TRBV5-8; d_call: NA; j_call: TRBJ2-2; clone_size: NA; cdr3_aa: CASSSPTGYNTGELFF; cdr3_nt: TGTGCCAGCAGCTCCCCCACAGGGTACAACACCGGGGAGCTGTTTTTT
v_call: TRBV20-1; d_call: NA; j_call: TRBJ2-1; clone_size: many; cdr3_aa: CSARDLAGAVIHEQFF; cdr3_nt: TGCAGTGCTAGAGATCTGGCGGGGGCCGTTATCCATGAGCAGTTCTTC
v_call: TRBV27; d_call: NA; j_call: TRBJ2-3; clone_size: many; cdr3_aa: CASSLFDRDTDTDTQYF; cdr3_nt: TGTGCCAGCAGTTTATTCGACCGGGACACAGACACAGATACGCAGTATTTT
v_call: TRBV12-3/TRBV12-4; d_call: TRBD2; j_call: TRBJ2-7; clone_size: NA; cdr3_aa: CASSFRGVEQYF; cdr3_nt: TGTGCCAGCAGTTTCCGGGGGGTCGAGCAGTACTTC
v_call: TRBV4-2; d_call: NA; j_call: TRBJ1-5; clone_size: NA; cdr3_aa: CASSQDYAISNQPQHF; cdr3_nt: TGTGCCAGCAGCCAAGATTACGCGATAAGCAATCAGCCCCAGCATTTT
v_call: TRBV4-1; d_call: NA; j_call: TRBJ2-3; clone_size: few; cdr3_aa: CASSHPGAYTQYF; cdr3_nt: TGCGCCAGCAGCCACCCTGGGGCCTATACGCAGTATTTT
v_call: TRBV19; d_call: NA; j_call: TRBJ1-1; clone_size: many; cdr3_aa: CASSIGGIAEAFF; cdr3_nt: TGTGCCAGTAGTATCGGGGGGATCGCTGAAGCTTTCTTT
v_call: TRBV5-1; d_call: NA; j_call: TRBJ1-4; clone_size: many; cdr3_aa: CASSLLGSTNEKLFF; cdr3_nt: TGCGCCAGCAGCTTGTTGGGGAGTACTAATGAAAAACTGTTTTTT
v_call: TRBV20-1; d_call: TRBD1; j_call: TRBJ2-5; clone_size: NA; cdr3_aa: CSARKLSTGIETQYF; cdr3_nt: TGCAGTGCTAGAAAGCTATCGACAGGGATCGAGACCCAGTACTTC
v_call: TRBV7-9; d_call: TRBD1; j_call: TRBJ1-2; clone_size: NA; cdr3_aa: CASSLILDRDPAYGYTF; cdr3_nt: TGTGCCAGCAGCCTAATTTTAGACAGGGACCCGGCATATGGCTACACCTTC
v_call: TRBV7-2; d_call: TRBD2; j_call: TRBJ2-1; clone_size: NA; cdr3_aa: CASSIPSGGPYNEQFF; cdr3_nt: TGTGCCAGCAGCATTCCTAGCGGGGGGCCCTACAATGAGCAGTTCTTC